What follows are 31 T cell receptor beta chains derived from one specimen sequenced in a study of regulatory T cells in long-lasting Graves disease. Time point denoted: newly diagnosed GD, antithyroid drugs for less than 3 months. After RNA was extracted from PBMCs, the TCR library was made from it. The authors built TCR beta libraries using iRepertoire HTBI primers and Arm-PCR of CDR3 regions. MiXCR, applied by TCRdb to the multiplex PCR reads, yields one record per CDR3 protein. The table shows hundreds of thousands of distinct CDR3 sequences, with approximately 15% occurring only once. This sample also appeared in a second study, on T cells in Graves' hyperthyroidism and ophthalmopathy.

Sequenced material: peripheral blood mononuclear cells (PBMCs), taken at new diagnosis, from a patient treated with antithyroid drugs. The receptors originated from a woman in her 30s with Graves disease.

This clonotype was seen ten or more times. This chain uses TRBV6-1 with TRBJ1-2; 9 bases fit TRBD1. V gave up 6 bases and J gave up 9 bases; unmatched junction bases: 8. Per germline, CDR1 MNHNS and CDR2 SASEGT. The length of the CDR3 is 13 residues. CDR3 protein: CASRGTGFRRYTF. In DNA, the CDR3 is TGTGCCAGCAGAGGGACAGGGTTTAGGCGCTACACCTTC.

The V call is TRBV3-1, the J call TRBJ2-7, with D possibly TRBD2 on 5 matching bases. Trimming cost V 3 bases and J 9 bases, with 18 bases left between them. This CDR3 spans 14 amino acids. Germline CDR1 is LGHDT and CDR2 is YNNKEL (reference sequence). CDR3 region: CASSHQYPGLLQYF. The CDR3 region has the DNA TGTGCCAGCAGCCATCAATACCCCGGACTGCTGCAGTACTTC.

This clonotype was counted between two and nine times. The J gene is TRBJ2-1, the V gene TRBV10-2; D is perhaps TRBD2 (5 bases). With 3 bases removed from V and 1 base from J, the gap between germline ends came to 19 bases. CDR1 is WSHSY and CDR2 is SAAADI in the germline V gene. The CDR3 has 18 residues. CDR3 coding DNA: TGCGCCAGCAGTGACCCAGGAATAGCGATGGCTTCCTACAATGAGCAGTTCTTC. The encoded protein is CASSDPGIAMASYNEQFF.

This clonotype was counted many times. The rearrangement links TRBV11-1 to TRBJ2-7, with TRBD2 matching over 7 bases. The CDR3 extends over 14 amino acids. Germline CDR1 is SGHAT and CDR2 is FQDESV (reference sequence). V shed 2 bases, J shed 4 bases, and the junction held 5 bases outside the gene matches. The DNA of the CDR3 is TGTGCCAGCAGCTTATCGGCGCGGGAGTACGAGCAGTACTTC. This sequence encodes CASSLSAREYEQYF.

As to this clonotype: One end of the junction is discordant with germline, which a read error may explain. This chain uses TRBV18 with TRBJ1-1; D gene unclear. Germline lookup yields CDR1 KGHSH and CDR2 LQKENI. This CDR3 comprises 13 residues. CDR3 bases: TGTGCCAACTCATCCCCACAGAACACTGAAGCTTTCTTT. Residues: CANSSPQNTEAFF.

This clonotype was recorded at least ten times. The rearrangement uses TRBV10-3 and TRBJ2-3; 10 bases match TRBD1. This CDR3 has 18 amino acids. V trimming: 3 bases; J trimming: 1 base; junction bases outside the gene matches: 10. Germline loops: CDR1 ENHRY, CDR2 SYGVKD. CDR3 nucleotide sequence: TGTGCCATCAGTGATCGACAGGGGGCTTCTTTTGGCACAGATACGCAGTATTTT. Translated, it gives CAISDRQGASFGTDTQYF.

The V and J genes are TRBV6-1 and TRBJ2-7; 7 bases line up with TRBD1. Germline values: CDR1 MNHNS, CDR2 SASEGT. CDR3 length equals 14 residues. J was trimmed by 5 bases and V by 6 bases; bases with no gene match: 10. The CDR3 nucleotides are TGTGCCAGCAGCTTCCGACAGGGTGCCCACGAGCAGTACTTC. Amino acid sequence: CASSFRQGAHEQYF.

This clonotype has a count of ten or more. CDR3 coding DNA: TGTGCCAGCAGGGTGAGACAGTCAGATGAAAAACTGTTTTTT. Translating gives CASRVRQSDEKLFF. The gene calls are TRBV2 and TRBJ1-4; D is perhaps TRBD1 (5 bases). The germline gives CDR1 SNHLY, CDR2 FYNNEI. With 6 bases removed from V and 6 bases from J, the gap between germline ends came to 14 bases. The CDR3 is made up of 14 amino acids.

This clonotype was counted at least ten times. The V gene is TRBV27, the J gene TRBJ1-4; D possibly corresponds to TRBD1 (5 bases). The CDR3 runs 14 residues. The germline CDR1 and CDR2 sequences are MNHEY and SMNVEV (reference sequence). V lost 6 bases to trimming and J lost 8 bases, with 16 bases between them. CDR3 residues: CASRPGTEGEKLFF. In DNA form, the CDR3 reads TGTGCCAGCAGACCCGGGACCGAAGGAGAAAAACTGTTTTTT.

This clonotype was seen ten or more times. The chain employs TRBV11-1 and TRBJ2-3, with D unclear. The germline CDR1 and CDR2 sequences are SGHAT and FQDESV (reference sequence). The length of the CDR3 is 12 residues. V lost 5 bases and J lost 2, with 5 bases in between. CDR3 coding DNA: TGTGCCAGCAGCCACCTCACAGATACGCAGTATTTT. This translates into CASSHLTDTQYF. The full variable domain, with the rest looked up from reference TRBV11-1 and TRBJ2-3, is EAEVAQSPRYKITEKSQAVAFWCDPISGHATLYWYRQILGQGPELLVQFQDESVVDDSQLPKDRFSAERLKGVDSTLKIQPAELGDSAMYLCASSHLTDTQYFGPGTRLTVL.

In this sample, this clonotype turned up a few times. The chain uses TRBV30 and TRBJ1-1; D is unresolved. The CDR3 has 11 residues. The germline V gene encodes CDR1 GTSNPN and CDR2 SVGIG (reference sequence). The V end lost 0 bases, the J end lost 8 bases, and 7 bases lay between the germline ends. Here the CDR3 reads CAWSVFEEAFF. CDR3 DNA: TGTGCCTGGAGTGTCTTTGAAGAAGCTTTCTTT.

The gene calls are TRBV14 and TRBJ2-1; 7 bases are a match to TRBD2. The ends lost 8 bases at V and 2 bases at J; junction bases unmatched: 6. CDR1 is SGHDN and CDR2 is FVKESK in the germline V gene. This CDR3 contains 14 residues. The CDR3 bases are TGTGCCAGCTCAGTCAGCGGGGCCTACAATGAGCAGTTCTTC. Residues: CASSVSGAYNEQFF.

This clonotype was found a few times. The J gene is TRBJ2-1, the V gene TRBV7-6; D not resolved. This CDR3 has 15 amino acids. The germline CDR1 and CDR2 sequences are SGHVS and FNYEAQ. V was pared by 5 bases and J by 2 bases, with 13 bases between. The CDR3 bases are TGTGCCAGCAGCGCAGCGAGAGGACCCTACAATGAGCAGTTCTTC. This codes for CASSAARGPYNEQFF.

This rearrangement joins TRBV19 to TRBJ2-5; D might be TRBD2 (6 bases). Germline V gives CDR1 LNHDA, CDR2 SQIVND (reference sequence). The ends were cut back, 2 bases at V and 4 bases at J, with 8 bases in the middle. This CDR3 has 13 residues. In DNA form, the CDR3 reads TGTGCCAGTAGTATATGGGGGGTAGAGACCCAGTACTTC. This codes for CASSIWGVETQYF. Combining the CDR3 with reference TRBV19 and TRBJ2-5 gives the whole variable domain DGGITQSPKYLFRKEGQNVTLSCEQNLNHDAMYWYRQDPGQGLRLIYYSQIVNDFQKGDIAEGYSVSREKKESFPLTVTSAQKNPTAFYLCASSIWGVETQYFGPGTRLLVL.

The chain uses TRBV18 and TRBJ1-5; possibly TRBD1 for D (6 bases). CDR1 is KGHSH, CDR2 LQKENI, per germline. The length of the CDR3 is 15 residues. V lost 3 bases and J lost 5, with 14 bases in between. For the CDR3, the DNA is TGTGCCAGCTCACCCACTCCGGACAGCTATCAGCCCCAGCATTTT. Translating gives CASSPTPDSYQPQHF.

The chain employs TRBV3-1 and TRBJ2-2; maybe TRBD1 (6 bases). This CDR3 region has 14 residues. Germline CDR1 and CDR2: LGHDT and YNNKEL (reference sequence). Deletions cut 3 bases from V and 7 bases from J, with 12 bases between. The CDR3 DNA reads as TGTGCCAGCAGCCACCAGGGGAGTAGCGGGGAGCTGTTTTTT. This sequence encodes CASSHQGSSGELFF.

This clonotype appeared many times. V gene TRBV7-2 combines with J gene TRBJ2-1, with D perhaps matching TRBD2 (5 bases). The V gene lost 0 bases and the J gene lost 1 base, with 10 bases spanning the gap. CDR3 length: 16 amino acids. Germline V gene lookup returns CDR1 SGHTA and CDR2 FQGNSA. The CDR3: CASSLAGGGSYNEQFF. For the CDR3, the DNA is TGTGCCAGCAGCTTAGCTGGAGGTGGGTCCTACAATGAGCAGTTCTTC.

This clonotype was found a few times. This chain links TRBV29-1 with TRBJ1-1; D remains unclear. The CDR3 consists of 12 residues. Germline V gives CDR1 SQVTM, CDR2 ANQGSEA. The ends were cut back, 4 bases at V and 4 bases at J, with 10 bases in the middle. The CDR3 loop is CSVAGWVTEAFF. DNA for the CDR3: TGCAGCGTTGCTGGGTGGGTCACTGAAGCTTTCTTT.

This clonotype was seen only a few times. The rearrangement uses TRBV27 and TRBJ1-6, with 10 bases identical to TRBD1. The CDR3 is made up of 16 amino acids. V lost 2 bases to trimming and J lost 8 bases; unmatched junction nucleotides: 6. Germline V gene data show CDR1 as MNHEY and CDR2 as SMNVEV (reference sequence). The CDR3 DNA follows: TGTGCCAGCAGTTTAGGGGTCGGACAGGGGGATTCACCCCTCCACTTT. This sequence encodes CASSLGVGQGDSPLHF.

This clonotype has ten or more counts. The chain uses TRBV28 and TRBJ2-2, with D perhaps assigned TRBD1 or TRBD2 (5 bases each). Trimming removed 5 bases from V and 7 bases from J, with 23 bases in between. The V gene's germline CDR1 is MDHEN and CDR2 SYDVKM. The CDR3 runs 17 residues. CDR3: CASSTNKDTRDDGELFF. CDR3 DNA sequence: TGTGCCAGCAGTACCAACAAGGACACCCGGGATGACGGGGAGCTGTTTTTT.

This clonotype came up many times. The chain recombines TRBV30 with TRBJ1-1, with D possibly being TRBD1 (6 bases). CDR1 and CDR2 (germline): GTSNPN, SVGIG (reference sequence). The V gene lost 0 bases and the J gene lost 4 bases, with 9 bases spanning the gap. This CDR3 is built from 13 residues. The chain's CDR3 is CAWSVHRATEAFF. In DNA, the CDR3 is TGTGCCTGGAGTGTACACAGGGCCACTGAAGCTTTCTTT. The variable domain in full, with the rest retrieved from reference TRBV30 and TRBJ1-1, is SQTIHQWPATLVQPVGSPLSLECTVEGTSNPNLYWYRQAAGRGLQLLFYSVGIGQISSEVPQNLSASRPQDRQFILSSKKLLLSDSGFYLCAWSVHRATEAFFGQGTRLTVV.

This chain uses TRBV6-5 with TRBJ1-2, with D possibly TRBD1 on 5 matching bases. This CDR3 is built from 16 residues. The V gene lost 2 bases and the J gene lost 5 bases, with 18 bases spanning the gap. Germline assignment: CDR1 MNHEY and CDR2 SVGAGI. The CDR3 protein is CASSYTQVTSGYGYTF. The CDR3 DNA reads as TGTGCCAGCAGTTACACACAGGTTACAAGCGGATATGGCTACACCTTC.

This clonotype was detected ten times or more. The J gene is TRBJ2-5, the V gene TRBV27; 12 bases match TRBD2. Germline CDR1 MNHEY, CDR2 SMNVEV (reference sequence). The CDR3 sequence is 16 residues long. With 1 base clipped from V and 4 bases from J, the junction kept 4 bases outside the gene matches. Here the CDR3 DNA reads TGTGCCAGCAGTTTATTTCCTAGCGGGAGGGGAGAGACCCAGTACTTC. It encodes CASSLFPSGRGETQYF.

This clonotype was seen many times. CDR3: CASSDSLIYNEQFF. The CDR3 bases are TGTGCCAGCAGCGACAGTCTAATCTACAATGAGCAGTTCTTC. The gene calls are TRBV12-3 or TRBV12-4 and TRBJ2-1, with D possibly matching TRBD1 (5 bases). V shed 6 bases and J shed 3 bases, with 12 bases lying between them. The CDR3 is made up of 14 amino acids.

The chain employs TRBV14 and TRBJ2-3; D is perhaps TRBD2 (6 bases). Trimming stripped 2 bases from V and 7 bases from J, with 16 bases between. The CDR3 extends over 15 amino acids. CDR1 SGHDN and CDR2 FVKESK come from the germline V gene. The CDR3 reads CASSQTSGLGNTQYF. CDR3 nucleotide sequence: TGTGCCAGCAGCCAAACTTCGGGACTGGGCAATACGCAGTATTTT. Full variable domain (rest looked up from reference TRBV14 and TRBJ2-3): EAGVTQFPSHSVIEKGQTVTLRCDPISGHDNLYWYRRVMGKEIKFLLHFVKESKQDESGMPNNRFLAERTGGTYSTLKVQPAELEDSGVYFCASSQTSGLGNTQYFGPGTRLTVL.

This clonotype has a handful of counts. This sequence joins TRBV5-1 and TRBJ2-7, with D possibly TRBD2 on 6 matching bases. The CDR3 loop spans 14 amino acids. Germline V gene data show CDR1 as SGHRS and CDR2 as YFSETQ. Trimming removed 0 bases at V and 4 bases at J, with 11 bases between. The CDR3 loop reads CASSLDTGAYEQYF. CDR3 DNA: TGCGCCAGCAGCTTGGATACGGGAGCGTACGAGCAGTACTTC.

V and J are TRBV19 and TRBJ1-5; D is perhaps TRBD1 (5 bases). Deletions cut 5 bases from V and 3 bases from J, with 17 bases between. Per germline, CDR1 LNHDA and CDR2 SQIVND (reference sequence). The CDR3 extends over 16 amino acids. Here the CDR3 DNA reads TGTGCCAGTAGTCCCCCTCGGGGGAGTCACAATCAGCCCCAGCATTTT. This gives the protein CASSPPRGSHNQPQHF.

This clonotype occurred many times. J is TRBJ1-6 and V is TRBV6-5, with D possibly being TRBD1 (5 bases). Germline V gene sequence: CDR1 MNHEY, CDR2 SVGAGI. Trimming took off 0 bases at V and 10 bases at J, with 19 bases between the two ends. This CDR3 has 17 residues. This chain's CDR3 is CASSYSKFGGGYSPLHF. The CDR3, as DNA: TGTGCCAGCAGTTACTCGAAATTCGGGGGAGGTTACTCACCCCTCCACTTT.

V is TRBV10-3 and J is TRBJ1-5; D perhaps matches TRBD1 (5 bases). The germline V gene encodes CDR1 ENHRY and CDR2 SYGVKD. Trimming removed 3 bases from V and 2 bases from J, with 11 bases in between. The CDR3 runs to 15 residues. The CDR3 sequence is CAISDGGAGNQPQHF. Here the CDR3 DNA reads TGTGCCATCAGTGATGGAGGGGCCGGCAATCAGCCCCAGCATTTT.

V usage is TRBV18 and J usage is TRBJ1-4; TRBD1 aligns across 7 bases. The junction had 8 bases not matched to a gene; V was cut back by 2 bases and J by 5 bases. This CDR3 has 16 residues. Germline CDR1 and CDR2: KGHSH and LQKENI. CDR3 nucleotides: TGTGCCAGCTCACCAGTGGGACAGAATTCCAATGAAAAACTGTTTTTT. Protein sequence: CASSPVGQNSNEKLFF.

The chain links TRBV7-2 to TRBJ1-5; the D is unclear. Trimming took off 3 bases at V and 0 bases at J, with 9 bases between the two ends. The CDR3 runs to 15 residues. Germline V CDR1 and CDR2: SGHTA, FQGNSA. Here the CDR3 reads CASSLFRNSNQPQHF. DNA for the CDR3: TGTGCCAGCAGCTTGTTTCGGAATAGCAATCAGCCCCAGCATTTT.